The TCR beta chain described here comes from a study of memory B cells and T cells in multiple sclerosis. Whole-study findings and limits: Normalization was needed because clone-set size differences affected shared clonotype counts.

Clones were sequenced by immunoSEQ multiplex PCR, and TCRdb holds only the in-frame ones, with some missing. The sample carries over 6,500 clones, about 60% recorded once. Comments on this clone: Its target is unknown.

CDR1 and CDR2 from the germline V gene are MRHNA and SNTAGT. The CDR3 loop spans 15 amino acids. Trimming cost V 3 bases and J 2 bases, with 11 bases left between them. The chain combines TRBV6-4 with TRBJ2-1; a possible D gene is TRBD2 (6 bases). The sequencing input was memory (CD45RO+) CD8+ T cells from blood. The origin of this receptor is a human donor with multiple sclerosis. The CDR3 DNA reads TGTGCCAGCAGTGAGCAGGGAGGAACCTACAATGAGCAGTTCTTC. Protein sequence: CASSEQGGTYNEQFF.